This T cell receptor (beta chain) is drawn from a study of blood T cell repertoires in COVID-19. Study-wide background: Donors in the United States, Italy and Spain gave samples during acute or convalescent COVID-19. Nucleic acid was either cDNA or gDNA, and it came from T cells, B-cell-depleted T cells, or PBMCs.

Source study methods: Quantification of nucleated cells was approximated via reference gene primer amplification. Some clones are missing from TCRdb's copy, which holds only in-frame ones; the method was immunoSEQ multiplex PCR. The DNA gave D and trimming, while V, J and clone size come from that table. The table records 95,000 to 110,000 clones, approximately 89% of them present only once. V was clipped by 6 bases and J by 3 bases, with 9 bases between them. In germline, CDR1 is MNHEY, CDR2 SVGEGT. The CDR3 runs 13 residues. The receptor was derived from a woman aged 80 or over in a cohort sampled during active COVID-19. The specimen sequenced was peripheral blood. The chain couples TRBV6-2 or TRBV6-3 to TRBJ1-3; possibly TRBD1 for D (5 bases). The DNA of the CDR3 is TGTGCCAGCAGCCGCGACAGTGGAAACACCATATATTTT. Its protein is CASSRDSGNTIYF.